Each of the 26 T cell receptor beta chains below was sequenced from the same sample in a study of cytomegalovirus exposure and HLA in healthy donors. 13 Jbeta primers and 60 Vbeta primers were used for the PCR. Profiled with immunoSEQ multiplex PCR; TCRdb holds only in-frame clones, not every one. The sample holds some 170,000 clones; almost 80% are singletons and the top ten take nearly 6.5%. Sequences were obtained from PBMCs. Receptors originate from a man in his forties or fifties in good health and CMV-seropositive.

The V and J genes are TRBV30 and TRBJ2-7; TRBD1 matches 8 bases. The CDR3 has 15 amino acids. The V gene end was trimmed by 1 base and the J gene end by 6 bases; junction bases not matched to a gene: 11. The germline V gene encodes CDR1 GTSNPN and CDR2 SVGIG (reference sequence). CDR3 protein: CAWSAPRGRRVEQYF. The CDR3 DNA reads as TGTGCCTGGAGTGCCCCCAGGGGGCGCAGGGTCGAGCAGTACTTC.

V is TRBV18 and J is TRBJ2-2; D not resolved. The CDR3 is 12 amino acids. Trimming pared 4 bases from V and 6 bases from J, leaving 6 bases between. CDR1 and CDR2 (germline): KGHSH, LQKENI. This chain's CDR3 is CASSRLSGELFF. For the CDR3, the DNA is TGTGCCAGCTCACGGCTGTCCGGGGAGCTGTTTTTT.

The CDR3 nucleotides read TGTGCCAGCACCCCTTCTCCCGGACTAGCGGGAGGGGTAGCCCATGAGCAGTTCTTC. Residues: CASTPSPGLAGGVAHEQFF. The V gene is TRBV19, the J gene TRBJ2-1; 15 positions match TRBD2. Unmatched junction bases numbered 20, after V lost 9 bases and J lost 8 bases. The germline V gene has CDR1 LNHDA and CDR2 SQIVND (reference sequence). This CDR3 has 19 residues. Drawing the rest from reference TRBV19 and TRBJ2-1, the complete variable domain is DGGITQSPKYLFRKEGQNVTLSCEQNLNHDAMYWYRQDPGQGLRLIYYSQIVNDFQKGDIAEGYSVSREKKESFPLTVTSAQKNPTAFYLCASTPSPGLAGGVAHEQFFGPGTRLTVL.

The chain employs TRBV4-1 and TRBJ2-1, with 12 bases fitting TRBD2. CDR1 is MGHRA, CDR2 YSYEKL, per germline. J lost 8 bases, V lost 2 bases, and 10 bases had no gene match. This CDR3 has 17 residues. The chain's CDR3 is CASSQTKATSGSYEQFF. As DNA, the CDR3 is TGCGCCAGCAGCCAAACGAAGGCGACTAGCGGGAGTTATGAGCAGTTCTTC.

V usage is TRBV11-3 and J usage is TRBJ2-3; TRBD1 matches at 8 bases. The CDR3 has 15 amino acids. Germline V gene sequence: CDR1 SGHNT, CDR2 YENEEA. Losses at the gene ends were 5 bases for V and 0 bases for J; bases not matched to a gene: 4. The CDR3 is CASSQQGVSTDTQYF. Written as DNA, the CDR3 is TGTGCCAGCAGCCAACAGGGGGTTAGCACAGATACGCAGTATTTT.

The CDR3 DNA reads as TGTGCCAGCAGTGTTGGACAGCTGAACACTGAAGCTTTCTTT. Residues: CASSVGQLNTEAFF. V is TRBV6-1 and J is TRBJ1-1; tentative D call: TRBD1 (6 bases). The V end lost 4 bases, the J end lost 0 bases, and 9 bases lay between the germline ends. The CDR3 loop spans 14 amino acids. Germline values: CDR1 MNHNS, CDR2 SASEGT.

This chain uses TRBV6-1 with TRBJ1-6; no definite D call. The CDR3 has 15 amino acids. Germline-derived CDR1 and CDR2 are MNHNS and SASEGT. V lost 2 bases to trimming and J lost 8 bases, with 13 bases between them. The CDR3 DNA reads TGTGCCAGCAGTGAATCACGGTGGCAGGATTCACCCCTCCACTTT. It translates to CASSESRWQDSPLHF.

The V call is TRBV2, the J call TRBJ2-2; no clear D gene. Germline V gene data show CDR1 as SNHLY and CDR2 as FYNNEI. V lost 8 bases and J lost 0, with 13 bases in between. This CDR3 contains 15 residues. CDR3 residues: CASSPTLANTGELFF. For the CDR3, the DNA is TGTGCCAGCTCTCCGACGCTAGCGAACACCGGGGAGCTGTTTTTT.

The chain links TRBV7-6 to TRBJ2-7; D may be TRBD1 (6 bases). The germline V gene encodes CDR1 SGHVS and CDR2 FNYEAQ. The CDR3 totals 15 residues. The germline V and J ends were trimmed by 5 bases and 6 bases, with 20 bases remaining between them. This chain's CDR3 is CASSGDGTGTFEQYF. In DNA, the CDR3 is TGTGCCAGCAGCGGGGACGGTACAGGGACGTTCGAGCAGTACTTC.

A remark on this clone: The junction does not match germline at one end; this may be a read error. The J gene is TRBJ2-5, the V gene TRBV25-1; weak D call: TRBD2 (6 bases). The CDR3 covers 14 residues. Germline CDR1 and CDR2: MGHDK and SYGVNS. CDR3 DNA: TGTGCCGGCAGTGAAGGGAGGACGGAAGAGACCCAGTACTTC. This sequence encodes CAGSEGRTEETQYF. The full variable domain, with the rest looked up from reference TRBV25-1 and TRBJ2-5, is EADIYQTPRYLVIGTGKKITLECSQTMGHDKMYWYQQDPGMELHLIHYSYGVNSTEKGDLSSESTVSRIRTEHFPLTLESARPSHTSQYLCAGSEGRTEETQYFGPGTRLLVL.

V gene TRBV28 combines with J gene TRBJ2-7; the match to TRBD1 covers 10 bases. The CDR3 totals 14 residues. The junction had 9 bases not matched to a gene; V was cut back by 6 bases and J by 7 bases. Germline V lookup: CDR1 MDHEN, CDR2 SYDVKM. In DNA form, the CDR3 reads TGTGCCAGCAGCTTGACAGGGGGCGCGGGGGAGCAGTACTTC. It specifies CASSLTGGAGEQYF.

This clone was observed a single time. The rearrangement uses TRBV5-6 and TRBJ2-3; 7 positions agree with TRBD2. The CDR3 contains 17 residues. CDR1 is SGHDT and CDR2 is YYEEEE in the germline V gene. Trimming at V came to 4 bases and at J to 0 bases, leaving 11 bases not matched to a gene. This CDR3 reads CASSPLGGRPSTDTQYF. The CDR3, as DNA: TGTGCCAGCAGCCCACTGGGGGGGAGGCCTAGCACAGATACGCAGTATTTT.

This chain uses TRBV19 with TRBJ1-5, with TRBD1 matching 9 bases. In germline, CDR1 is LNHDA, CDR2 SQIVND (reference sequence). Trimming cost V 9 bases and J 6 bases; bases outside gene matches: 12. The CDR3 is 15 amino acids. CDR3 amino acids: CASTPGDRVSQPQHF. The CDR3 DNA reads TGTGCCAGCACACCCGGGGACAGGGTCAGTCAGCCCCAGCATTTT.

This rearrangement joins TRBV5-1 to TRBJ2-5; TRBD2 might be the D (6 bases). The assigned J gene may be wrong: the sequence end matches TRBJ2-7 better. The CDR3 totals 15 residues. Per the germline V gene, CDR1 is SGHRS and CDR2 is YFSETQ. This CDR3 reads CASSLAAGPEYEQYF. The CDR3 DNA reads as TGCGCCAGCAGCTTGGCGGCGGGACCGGAATACGAGCAGTACTTC.

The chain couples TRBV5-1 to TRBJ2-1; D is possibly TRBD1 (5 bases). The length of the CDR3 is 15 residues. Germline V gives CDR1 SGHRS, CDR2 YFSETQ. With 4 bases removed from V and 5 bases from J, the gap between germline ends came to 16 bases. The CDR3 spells CASSKMGLGDNEQFF. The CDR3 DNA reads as TGCGCCAGCAGCAAAATGGGGCTAGGGGACAATGAGCAGTTCTTC.

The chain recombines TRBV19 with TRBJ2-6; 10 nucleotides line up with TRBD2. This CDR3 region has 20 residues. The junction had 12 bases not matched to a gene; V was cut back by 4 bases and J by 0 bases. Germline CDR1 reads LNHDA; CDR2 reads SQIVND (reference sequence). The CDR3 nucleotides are TGTGCCAGTAGTAGCACCAGACTAGCGGGTACATACTCTGGGGCCAACGTCCTGACTTTC. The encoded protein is CASSSTRLAGTYSGANVLTF.

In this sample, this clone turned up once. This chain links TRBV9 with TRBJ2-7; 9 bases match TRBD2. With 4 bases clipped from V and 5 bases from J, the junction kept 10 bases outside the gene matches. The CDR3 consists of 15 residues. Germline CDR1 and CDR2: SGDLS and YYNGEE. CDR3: CASSSRSGSIDEQYF. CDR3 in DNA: TGTGCCAGCAGCTCCCGTAGCGGGAGTATCGACGAGCAGTACTTC.

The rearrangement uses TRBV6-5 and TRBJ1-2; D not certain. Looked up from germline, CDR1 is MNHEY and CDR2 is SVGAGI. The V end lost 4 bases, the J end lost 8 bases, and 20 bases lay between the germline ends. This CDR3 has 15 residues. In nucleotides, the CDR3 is TGTGCCAGCAGTTCCCCCCGGGGTGTAGGGCGAGGCTACACCTTC. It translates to CASSSPRGVGRGYTF.

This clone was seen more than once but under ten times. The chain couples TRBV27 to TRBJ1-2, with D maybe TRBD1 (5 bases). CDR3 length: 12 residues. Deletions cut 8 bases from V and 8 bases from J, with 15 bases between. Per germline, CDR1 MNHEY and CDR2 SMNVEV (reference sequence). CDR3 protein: CASGGDMGGYTF. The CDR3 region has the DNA TGTGCCAGCGGGGGGGATATGGGAGGCTACACCTTC.

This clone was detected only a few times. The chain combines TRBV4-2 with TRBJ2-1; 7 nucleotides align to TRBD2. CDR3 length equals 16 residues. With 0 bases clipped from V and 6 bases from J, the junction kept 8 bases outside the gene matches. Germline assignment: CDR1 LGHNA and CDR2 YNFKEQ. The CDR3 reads CASSQDRAGERNEQFF. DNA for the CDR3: TGTGCCAGCAGCCAAGATCGGGCGGGAGAGCGCAATGAGCAGTTCTTC.

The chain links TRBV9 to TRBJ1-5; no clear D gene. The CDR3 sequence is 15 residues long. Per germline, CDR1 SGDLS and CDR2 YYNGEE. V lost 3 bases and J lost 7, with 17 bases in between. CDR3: CASSGESTIRQPQHF. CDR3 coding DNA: TGTGCCAGCAGCGGGGAGAGTACAATCCGACAGCCCCAGCATTTT.

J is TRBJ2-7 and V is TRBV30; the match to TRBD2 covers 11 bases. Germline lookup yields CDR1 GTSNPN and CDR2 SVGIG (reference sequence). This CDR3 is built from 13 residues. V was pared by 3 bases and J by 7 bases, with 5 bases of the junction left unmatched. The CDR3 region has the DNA TGTGCCTGGAGCCTTAGCGGGAGGGAGGAGCAGTACTTC. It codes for CAWSLSGREEQYF.

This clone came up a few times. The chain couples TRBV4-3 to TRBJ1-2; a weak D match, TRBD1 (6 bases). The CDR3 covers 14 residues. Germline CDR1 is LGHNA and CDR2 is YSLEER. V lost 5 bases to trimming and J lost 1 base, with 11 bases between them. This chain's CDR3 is CASSSWTDNYGYTF. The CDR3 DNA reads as TGCGCCAGCAGCTCCTGGACAGATAACTATGGCTACACCTTC.

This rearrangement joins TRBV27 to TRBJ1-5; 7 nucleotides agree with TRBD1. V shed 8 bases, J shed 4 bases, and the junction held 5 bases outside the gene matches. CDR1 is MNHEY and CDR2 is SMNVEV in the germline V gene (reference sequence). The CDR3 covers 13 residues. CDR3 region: CASWTGRNQPQHF. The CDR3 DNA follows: TGTGCCAGCTGGACAGGACGAAATCAGCCCCAGCATTTT.

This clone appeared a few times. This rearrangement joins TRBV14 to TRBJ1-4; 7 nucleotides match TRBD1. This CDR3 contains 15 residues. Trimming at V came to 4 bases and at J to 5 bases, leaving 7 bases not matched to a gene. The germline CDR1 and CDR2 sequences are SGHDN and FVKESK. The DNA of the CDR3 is TGTGCCAGCAGCCGAACAGGGGATGAAAATGAAAAACTGTTTTTT. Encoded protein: CASSRTGDENEKLFF.

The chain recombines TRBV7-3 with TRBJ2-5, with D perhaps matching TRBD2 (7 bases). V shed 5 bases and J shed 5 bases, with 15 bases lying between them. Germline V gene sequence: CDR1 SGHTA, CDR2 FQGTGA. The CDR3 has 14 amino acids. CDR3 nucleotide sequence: TGTGCCAGCAGCCTACAGGGAGGGGTGGAGACCCAGTACTTC. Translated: CASSLQGGVETQYF.